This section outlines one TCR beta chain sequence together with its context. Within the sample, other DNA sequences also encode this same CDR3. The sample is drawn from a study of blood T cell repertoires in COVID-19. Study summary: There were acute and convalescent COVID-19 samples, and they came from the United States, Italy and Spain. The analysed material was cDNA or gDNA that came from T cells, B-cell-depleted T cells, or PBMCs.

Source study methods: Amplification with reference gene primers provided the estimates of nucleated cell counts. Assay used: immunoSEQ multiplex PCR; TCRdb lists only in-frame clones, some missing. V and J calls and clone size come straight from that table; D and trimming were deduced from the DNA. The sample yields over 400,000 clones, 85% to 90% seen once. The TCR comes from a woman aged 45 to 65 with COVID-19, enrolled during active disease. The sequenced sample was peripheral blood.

CDR3 in DNA: TGTGCCAGCAGCTTGAGCGGGGGGGAGACCCAGTACTTC. Its protein product is CASSLSGGETQYF. The V call is TRBV7-2, the J call TRBJ2-5; 9 bases are a match to TRBD2. This CDR3 contains 13 residues. The germline V gene encodes CDR1 SGHTA and CDR2 FQGNSA. Trimming took 3 bases from V and 5 from J; bases not matched to a gene: 1.